This TCR beta chain was recorded in a study of CD8 T cells in ankylosing spondylitis. Regarding the study as a whole: Several of the motif variants were reported before in synovial fluid and blood from reactive arthritis. According to the report, clones linked to the disease were significantly enriched in matched synovial fluid samples taken from ankylosing spondylitis patients. For ankylosing spondylitis blood, a TCR beta motif of seven to nine highly homologous variants appeared characteristic.

The CDR3 extends over 14 amino acids. Unmatched junction bases numbered 6, after V lost 3 bases and J lost 1 base. From germline, CDR1 is DFQATT and CDR2 SNEGSKA (reference sequence). TCRdb reprocessed the 5' RACE reads with MiXCR, giving one entry per CDR3 protein. The sample includes about 64,000 distinct CDR3 sequences, 6% to 8% of them seen just once. On this clonotype: What it binds is not known.

The sample was synovial fluid, either unsorted or a sorted T cell fraction (not recorded which). The clonotype comes from a male donor with ankylosing spondylitis. The J gene is TRBJ2-7, the V gene TRBV20-1, with 7 bases aligning to TRBD1. This chain's CDR3 is CSASGQAGSYEQYF. CDR3 nucleotide sequence: TGCAGTGCTAGCGGACAGGCGGGTTCCTACGAGCAGTACTTC.